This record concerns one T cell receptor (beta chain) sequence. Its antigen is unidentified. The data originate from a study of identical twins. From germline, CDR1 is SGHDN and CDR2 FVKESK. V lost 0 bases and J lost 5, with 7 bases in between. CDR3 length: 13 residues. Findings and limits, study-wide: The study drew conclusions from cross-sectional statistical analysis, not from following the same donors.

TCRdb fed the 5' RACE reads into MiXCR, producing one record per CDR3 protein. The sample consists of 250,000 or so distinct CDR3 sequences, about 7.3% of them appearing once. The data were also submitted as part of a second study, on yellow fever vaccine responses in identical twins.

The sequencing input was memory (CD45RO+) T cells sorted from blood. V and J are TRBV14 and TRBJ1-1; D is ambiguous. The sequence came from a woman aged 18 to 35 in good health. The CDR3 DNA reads TGTGCCAGCAGCCAAGAATTTGAGACTGAAGCTTTCTTT. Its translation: CASSQEFETEAFF.